This T cell receptor beta chain emerged from a study of T cell changes during pregnancy in multiple sclerosis (dated by TCRdb to the late 2010s). With regard to the full study: The study looked at changes in the T cell repertoire across pregnancy in women with multiple sclerosis.

The library was obtained by the immunoSEQ multiplex PCR assay. Here the immuneACCESS table is served through TCRdb, limited to in-frame sequences with V and J called. Missing clones are a known gap in these copies; in checked studies unresolved V genes cover under half, and the rest lacks a known reason. Counted in this sample were roughly 38,000 clones; 88% of them appeared once. In total, the top ten clones hold less than 1.5% of the sample. Comments on this clone: Its antigen is still unknown. It has no much larger one-base neighbor in the sample; base qualities were not kept.

The sample was CD4+ T cells from peripheral blood mononuclear cells, taken before pregnancy. This receptor was identified in a female donor with multiple sclerosis, enrolled in a pregnancy study.

The CDR3 has the sequence CASSLTDSGNTIYF. The sequenced DNA is TGTGCCAGCAGTCTGACAGACTCTGGAAACACCATATATTTT. The chain was built from TRBV7-9 and TRBJ1-3; the D segment could be TRBD1, given 5 matching bases. Trimming at the junction amounts to 6 bases on V and 0 bases on J, and the germline ends lie 9 bases apart. According to the germline V gene (reference sequence), CDR1 reads SEHNR and CDR2 reads FQNEAQ. The CDR3 sequence holds 14 residues, the cysteine and phenylalanine included. Here the CDR3 DNA is all that survives: 42 bases in frame from base 1.